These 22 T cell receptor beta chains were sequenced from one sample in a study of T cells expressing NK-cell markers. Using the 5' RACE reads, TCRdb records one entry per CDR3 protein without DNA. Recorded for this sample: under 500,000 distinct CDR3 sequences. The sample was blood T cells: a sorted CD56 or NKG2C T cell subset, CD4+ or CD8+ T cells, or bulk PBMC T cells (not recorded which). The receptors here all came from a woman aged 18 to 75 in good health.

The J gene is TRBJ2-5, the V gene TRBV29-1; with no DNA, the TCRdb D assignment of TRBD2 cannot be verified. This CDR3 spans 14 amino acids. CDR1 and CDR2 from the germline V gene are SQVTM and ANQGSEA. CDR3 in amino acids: CSVVPGTSVETQYF. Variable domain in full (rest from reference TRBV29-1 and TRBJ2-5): SAVISQKPSRDICQRGTSLTIQCQVDSQVTMMFWYRQQPGQSLTLIATANQGSEATYESGFVIDKFPISRPNLTFSTLTVSNMSPEDSSIYLCSVVPGTSVETQYFGPGTRLLVL.

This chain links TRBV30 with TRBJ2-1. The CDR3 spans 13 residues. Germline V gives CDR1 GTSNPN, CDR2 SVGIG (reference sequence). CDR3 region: CAWSGDGYNEQFF. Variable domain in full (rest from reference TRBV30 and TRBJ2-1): SQTIHQWPATLVQPVGSPLSLECTVEGTSNPNLYWYRQAAGRGLQLLFYSVGIGQISSEVPQNLSASRPQDRQFILSSKKLLLSDSGFYLCAWSGDGYNEQFFGPGTRLTVL.

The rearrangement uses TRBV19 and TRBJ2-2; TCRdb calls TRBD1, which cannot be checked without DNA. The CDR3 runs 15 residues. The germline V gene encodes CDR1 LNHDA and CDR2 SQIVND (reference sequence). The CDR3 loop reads CASIPRGTNTGELFF.

The CDR3 protein is CASSYYTGTPRTYEQYF. The chain uses TRBV6-5 and TRBJ2-7; lacking DNA, the TRBD1 call made by TCRdb goes unchecked. CDR3 length equals 17 residues. Germline CDR1 and CDR2: MNHEY and SVGAGI.

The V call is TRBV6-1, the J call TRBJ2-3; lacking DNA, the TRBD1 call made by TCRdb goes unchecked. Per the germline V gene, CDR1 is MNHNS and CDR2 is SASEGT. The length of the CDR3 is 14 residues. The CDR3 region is CASRALPPTDTQYF.

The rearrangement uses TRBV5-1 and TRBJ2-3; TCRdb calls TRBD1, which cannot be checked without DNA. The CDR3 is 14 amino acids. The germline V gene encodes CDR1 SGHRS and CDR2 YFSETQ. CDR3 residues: CASSLRSHTDTQYF.

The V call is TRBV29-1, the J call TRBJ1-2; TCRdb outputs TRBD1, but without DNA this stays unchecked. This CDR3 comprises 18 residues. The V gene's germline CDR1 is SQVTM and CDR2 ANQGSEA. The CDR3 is CSVEPYPHQTGVNYGYTF.

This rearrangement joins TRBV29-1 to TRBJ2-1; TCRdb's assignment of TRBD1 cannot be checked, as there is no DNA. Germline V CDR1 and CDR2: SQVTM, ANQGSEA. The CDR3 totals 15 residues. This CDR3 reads CSVEAFRQGSNEQFF.

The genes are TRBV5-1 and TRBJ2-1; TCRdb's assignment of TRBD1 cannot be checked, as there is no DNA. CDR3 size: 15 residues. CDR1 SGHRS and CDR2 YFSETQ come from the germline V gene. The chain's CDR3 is CASSLGVDSYNEQFF.

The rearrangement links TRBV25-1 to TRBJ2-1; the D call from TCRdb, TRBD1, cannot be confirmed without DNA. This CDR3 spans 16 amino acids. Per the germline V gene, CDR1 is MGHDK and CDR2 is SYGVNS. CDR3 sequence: CASSDIRAGKSNRQFF.

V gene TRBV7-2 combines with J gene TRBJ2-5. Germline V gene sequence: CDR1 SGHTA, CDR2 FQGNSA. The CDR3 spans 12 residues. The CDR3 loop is CASSFSQGTQYF. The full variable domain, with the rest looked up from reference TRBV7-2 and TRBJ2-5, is GAGVSQSPSNKVTEKGKDVELRCDPISGHTALYWYRQSLGQGLEFLIYFQGNSAPDKSGLPSDRFSAERTGGSVSTLTIQRTQQEDSAVYLCASSFSQGTQYFGPGTRLLVL.

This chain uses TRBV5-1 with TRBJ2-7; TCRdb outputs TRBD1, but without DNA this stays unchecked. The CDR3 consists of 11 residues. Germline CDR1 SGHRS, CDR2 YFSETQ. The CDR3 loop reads CASGPERGQYF.

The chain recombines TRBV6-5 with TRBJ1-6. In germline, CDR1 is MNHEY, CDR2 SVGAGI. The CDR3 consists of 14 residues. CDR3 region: CASSYGIFDSPLHF.

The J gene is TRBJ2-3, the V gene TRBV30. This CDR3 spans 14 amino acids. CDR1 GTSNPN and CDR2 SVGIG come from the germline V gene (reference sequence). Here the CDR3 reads CAWTATAHTDTQYF.

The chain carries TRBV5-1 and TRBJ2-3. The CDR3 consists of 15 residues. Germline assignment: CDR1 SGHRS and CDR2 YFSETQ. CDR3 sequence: CASSLGLIRTDTQYF.

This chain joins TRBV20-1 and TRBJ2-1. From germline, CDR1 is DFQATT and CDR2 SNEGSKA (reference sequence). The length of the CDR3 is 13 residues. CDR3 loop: CSGGDSSYNEQFF.

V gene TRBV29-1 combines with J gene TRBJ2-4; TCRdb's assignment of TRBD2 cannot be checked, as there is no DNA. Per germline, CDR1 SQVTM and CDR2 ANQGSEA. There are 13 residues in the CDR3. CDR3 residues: CSVDGGAENIQYF. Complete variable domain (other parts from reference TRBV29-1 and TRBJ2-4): SAVISQKPSRDICQRGTSLTIQCQVDSQVTMMFWYRQQPGQSLTLIATANQGSEATYESGFVIDKFPISRPNLTFSTLTVSNMSPEDSSIYLCSVDGGAENIQYFGAGTRLSVL.

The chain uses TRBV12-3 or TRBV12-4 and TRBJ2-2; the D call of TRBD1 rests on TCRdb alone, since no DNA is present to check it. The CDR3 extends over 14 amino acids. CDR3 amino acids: CASSLSGAAGELFF.

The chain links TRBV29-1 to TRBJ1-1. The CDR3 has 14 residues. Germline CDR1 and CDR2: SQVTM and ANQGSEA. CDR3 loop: CSVETRLMNTEAFF.

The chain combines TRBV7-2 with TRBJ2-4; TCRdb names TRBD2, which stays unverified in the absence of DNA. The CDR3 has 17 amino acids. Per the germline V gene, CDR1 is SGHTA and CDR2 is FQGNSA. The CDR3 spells CASSLVQREGSKNIQYF. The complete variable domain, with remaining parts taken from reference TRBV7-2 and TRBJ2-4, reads GAGVSQSPSNKVTEKGKDVELRCDPISGHTALYWYRQSLGQGLEFLIYFQGNSAPDKSGLPSDRFSAERTGGSVSTLTIQRTQQEDSAVYLCASSLVQREGSKNIQYFGAGTRLSVL.

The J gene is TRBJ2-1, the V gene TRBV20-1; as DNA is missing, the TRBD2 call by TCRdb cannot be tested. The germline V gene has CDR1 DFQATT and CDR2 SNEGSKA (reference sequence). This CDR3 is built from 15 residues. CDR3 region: CSTRLAGGPVGEQFF.

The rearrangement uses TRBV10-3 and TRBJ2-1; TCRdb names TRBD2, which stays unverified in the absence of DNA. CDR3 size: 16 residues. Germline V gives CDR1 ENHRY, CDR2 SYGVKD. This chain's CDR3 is CAISVISATSYNEQFF.